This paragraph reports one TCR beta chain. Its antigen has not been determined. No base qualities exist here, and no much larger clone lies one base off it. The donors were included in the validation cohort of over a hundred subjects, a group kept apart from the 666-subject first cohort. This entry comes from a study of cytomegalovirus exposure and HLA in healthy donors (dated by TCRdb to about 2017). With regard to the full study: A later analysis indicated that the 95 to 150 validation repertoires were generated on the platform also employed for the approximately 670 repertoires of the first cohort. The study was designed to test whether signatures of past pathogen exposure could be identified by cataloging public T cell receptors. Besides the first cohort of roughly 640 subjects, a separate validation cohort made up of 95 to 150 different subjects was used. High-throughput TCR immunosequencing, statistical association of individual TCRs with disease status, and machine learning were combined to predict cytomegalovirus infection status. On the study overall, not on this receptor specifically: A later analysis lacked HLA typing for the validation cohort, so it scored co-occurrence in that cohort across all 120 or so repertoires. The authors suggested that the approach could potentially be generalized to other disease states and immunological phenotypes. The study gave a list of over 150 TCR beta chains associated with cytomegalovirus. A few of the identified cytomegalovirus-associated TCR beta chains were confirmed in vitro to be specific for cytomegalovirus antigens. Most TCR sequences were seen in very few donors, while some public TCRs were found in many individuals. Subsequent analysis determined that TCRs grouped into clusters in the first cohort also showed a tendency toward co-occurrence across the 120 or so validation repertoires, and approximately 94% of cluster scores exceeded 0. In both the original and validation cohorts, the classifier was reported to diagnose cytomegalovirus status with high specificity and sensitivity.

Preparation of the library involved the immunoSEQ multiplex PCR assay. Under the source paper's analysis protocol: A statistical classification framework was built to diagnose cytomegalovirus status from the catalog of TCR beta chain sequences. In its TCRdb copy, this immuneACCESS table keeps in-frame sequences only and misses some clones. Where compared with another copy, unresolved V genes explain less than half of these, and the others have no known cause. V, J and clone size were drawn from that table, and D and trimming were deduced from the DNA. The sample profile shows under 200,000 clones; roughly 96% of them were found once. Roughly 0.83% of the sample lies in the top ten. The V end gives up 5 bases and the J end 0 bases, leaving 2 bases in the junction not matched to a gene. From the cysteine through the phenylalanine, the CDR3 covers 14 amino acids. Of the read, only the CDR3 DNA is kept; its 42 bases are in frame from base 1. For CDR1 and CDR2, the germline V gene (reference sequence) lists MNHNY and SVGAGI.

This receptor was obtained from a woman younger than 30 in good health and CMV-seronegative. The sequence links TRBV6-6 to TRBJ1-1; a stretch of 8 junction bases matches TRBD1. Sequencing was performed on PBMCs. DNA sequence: TGTGCCAGCAGTCGACAGGGGTTGAACACTGAAGCTTTCTTT. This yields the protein CASSRQGLNTEAFF.